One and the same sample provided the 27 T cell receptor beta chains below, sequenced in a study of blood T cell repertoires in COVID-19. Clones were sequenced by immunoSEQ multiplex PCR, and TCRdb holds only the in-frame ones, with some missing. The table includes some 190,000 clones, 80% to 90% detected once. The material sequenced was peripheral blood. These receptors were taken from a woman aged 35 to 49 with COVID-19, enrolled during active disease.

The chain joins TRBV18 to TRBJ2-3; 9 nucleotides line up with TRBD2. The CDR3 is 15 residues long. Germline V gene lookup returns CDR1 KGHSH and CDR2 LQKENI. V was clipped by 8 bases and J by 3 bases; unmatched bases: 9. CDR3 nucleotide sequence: TGTGCCAGCAGACCTGGACTAGCGAAGACAGATACGCAGTATTTT. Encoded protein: CASRPGLAKTDTQYF.

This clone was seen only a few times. The CDR3: CASNRDRDSPLHF. In nucleotides, the CDR3 is TGTGCCAGTAACCGGGACAGGGATTCACCCCTCCACTTT. The rearrangement joins TRBV6-5 to TRBJ1-6, with 9 positions matching TRBD1. The V and J ends lost 9 bases and 8 bases, in that order; junction bases with no gene match: 5. The CDR3 has 13 residues. Germline values: CDR1 MNHEY, CDR2 SVGAGI.

The CDR3 region is CASSSTGGGFDYGYTF. The DNA of the CDR3 is TGTGCCAGCAGCTCTACAGGGGGCGGATTTGACTATGGCTACACCTTC. The chain couples TRBV5-4 to TRBJ1-2; TRBD1 aligns across 9 bases. Trimming at V came to 3 bases and at J to 3 bases, leaving 9 bases not matched to a gene. Per the germline V gene, CDR1 is SGHNT and CDR2 is YYREEE (reference sequence). This CDR3 region has 16 residues.

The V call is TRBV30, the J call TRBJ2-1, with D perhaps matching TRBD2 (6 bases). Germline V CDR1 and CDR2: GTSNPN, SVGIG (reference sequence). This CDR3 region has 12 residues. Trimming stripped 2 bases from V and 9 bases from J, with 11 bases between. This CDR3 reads CAWSIRRGEQFF. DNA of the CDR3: TGTGCCTGGAGTATAAGGCGGGGTGAGCAGTTCTTC. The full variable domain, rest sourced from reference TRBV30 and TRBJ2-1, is SQTIHQWPATLVQPVGSPLSLECTVEGTSNPNLYWYRQAAGRGLQLLFYSVGIGQISSEVPQNLSASRPQDRQFILSSKKLLLSDSGFYLCAWSIRRGEQFFGPGTRLTVL.

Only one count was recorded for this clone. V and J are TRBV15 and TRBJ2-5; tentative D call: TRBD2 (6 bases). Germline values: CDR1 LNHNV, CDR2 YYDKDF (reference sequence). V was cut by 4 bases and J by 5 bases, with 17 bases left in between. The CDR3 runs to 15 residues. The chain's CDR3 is CATSTFSGSGETQYF. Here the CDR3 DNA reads TGTGCCACCAGCACCTTCAGCGGAAGCGGGGAGACCCAGTACTTC.

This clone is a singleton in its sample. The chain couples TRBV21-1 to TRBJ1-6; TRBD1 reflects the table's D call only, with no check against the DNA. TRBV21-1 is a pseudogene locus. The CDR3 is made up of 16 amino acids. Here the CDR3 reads CASSGKRTDLNSPLHF. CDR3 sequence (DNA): TGTGCCAGCAGCGGTAAAAGGACAGACCTAAATTCACCCCTCCACTTT.

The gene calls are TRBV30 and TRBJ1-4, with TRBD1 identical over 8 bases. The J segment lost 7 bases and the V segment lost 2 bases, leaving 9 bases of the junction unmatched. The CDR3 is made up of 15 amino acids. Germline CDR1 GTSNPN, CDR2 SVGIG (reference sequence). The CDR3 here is CAWSPDRGFGEKLFF. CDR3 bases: TGTGCCTGGAGTCCCGACAGGGGATTTGGTGAAAAACTGTTTTTT.

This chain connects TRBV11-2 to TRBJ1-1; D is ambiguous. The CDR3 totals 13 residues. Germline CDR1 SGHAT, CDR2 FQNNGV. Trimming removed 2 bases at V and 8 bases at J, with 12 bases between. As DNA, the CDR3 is TGTGCCAGCAGCTTAACGCGCTGGGAGGAAGCTTTCTTT. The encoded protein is CASSLTRWEEAFF.

CDR3 protein: CASSFGVGRGPLHF. In DNA form, the CDR3 reads TGTGCCAGCAGTTTTGGTGTCGGGAGAGGACCCCTCCACTTT. The rearrangement links TRBV28 to TRBJ1-6; D is uncertain. Germline V CDR1 and CDR2: MDHEN, SYDVKM. The CDR3 has 14 amino acids. Trimming removed 3 bases at V and 12 bases at J, with 15 bases between.

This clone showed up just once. CDR3 residues: CASSGRIPKEGYEKLFF. The CDR3 DNA sequence: TGTGCCAGCAGCGGGCGGATCCCAAAAGAGGGATATGAAAAACTGTTTTTT. The chain has TRBV5-8 and TRBJ1-4; D is undetermined. The ends were cut back, 4 bases at V and 6 bases at J, with 22 bases in the middle. This CDR3 is built from 17 residues. Germline assignment: CDR1 SGHTS and CDR2 YDEGEE.

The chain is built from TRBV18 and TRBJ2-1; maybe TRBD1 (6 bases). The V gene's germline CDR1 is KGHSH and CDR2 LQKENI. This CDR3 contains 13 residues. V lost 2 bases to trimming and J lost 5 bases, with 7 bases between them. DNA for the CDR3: TGTGCCAGCTCACCAGGGACAAACAATGAGCAGTTCTTC. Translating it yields CASSPGTNNEQFF.

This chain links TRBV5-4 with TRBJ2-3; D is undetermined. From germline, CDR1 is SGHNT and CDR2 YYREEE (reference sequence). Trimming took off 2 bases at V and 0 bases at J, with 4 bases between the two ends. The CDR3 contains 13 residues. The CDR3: CASSFGSTDTQYF. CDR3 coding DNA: TGTGCCAGCAGCTTCGGTAGCACAGATACGCAGTATTTT. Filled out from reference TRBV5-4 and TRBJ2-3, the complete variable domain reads ETGVTQSPTHLIKTRGQQVTLRCSSQSGHNTVSWYQQALGQGPQFIFQYYREEENGRGNFPPRFSGLQFPNYSSELNVNALELDDSALYLCASSFGSTDTQYFGPGTRLTVL.

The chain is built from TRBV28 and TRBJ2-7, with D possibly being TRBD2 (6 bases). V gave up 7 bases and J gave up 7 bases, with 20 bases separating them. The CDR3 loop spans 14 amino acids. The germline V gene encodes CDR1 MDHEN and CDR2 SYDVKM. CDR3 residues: CASTSRAKLAEQYF. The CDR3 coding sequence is TGTGCCAGCACCTCCCGGGCAAAACTAGCTGAGCAGTACTTC.

The CDR3 DNA follows: TGTGCCAGCAGTCCGGCGGGCAGCCGAGCTGGAAACACCATATATTTT. Encoded protein: CASSPAGSRAGNTIYF. The J gene is TRBJ1-3, the V gene TRBV25-1; no clear D gene. The ends were cut back, 5 bases at V and 2 bases at J, with 16 bases in the middle. Germline assignment: CDR1 MGHDK and CDR2 SYGVNS. There are 16 residues in the CDR3.

The CDR3 sequence: CASSFYGELFF. The DNA for the CDR3 is TGTGCCAGCAGTTTTTATGGGGAGCTGTTTTTT. The chain links TRBV12-3 or TRBV12-4 to TRBJ2-2; D is undetermined. This CDR3 spans 11 amino acids. The V and J ends lost 3 bases and 8 bases respectively, with 4 bases between them.

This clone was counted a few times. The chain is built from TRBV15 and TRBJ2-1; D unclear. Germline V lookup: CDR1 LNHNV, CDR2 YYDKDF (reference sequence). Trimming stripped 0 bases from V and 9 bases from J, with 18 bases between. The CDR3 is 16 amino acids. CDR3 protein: CATSRDSPPDNAEQFF. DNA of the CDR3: TGTGCCACCAGCAGAGATTCTCCCCCCGACAATGCTGAGCAGTTCTTC.

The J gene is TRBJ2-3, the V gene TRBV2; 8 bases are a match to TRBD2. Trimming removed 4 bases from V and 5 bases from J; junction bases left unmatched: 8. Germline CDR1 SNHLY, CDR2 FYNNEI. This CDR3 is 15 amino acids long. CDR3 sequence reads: CASSGGTRMGDTQYF. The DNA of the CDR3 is TGTGCCAGCAGTGGAGGGACTAGGATGGGAGATACGCAGTATTTT.

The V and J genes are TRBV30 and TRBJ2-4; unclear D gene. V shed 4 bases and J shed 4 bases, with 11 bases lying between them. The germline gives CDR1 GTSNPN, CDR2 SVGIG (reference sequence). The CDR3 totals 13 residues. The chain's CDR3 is CAWTPWAKNIQYF. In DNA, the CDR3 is TGTGCCTGGACCCCCTGGGCAAAAAACATTCAGTACTTC.

Here the CDR3 reads CASSQLTGPMNTEAFF. The CDR3 nucleotides read TGTGCCAGCAGCCAGTTGACAGGGCCTATGAACACTGAAGCTTTCTTT. The chain links TRBV4-2 to TRBJ1-1; 7 bases line up with TRBD1. CDR1 is LGHNA, CDR2 YNFKEQ, per germline. This CDR3 has 16 amino acids. The trim removed 3 bases at V and 0 bases at J, leaving 7 bases unmatched.

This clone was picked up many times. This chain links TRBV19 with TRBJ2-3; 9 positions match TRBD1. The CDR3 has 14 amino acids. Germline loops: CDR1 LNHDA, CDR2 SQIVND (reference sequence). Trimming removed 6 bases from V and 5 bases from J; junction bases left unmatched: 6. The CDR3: CASRNRGQVDTQYF. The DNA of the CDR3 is TGTGCCAGTAGAAACAGGGGGCAGGTAGATACGCAGTATTTT.

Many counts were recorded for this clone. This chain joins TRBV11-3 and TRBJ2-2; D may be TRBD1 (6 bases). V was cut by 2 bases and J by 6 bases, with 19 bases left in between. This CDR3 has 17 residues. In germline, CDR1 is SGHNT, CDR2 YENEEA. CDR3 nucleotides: TGTGCCAGCAGCTTAAATTCTCGGACAGTGTCCCCCGGGGAGCTGTTTTTT. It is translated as CASSLNSRTVSPGELFF.

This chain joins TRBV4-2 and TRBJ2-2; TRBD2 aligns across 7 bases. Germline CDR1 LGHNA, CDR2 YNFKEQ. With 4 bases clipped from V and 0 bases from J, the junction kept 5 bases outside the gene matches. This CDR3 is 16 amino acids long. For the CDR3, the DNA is TGTGCCAGCAGCCCACCTAGCGGTTCGAACACCGGGGAGCTGTTTTTT. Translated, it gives CASSPPSGSNTGELFF.

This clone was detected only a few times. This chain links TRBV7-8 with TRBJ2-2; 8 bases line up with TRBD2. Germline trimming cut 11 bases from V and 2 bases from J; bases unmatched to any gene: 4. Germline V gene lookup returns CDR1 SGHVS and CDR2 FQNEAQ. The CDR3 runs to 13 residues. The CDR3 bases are TGTGCCGTAGCGGGACCTAACACCGGGGAGCTGTTTTTT. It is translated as CAVAGPNTGELFF.

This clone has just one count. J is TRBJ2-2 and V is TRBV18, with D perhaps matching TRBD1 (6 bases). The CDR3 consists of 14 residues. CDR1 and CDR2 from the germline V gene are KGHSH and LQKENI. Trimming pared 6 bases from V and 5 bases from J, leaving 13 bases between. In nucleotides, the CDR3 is TGTGCCAGCTCCCCCTTACAGGGAACCGGGGAGCTGTTTTTT. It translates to CASSPLQGTGELFF.

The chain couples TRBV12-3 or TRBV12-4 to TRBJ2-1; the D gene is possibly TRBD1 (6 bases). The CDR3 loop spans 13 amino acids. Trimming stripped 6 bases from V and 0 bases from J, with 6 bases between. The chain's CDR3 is CASRGASYNEQFF. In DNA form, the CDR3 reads TGTGCCAGCAGGGGGGCCTCCTACAATGAGCAGTTCTTC.

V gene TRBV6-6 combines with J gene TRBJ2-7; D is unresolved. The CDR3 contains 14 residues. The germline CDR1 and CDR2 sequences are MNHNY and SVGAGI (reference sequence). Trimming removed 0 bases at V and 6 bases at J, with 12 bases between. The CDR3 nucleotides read TGTGCCAGCAGTTACTCCCAGGCGTCCCTCGAGCAGTACTTC. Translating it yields CASSYSQASLEQYF.

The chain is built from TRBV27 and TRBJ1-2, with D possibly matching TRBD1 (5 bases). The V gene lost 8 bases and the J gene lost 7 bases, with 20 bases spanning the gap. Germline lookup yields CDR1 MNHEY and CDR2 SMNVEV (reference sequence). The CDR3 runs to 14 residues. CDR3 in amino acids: CASRGGGLGGGYTF. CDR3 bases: TGTGCCAGCCGAGGCGGGGGGTTAGGCGGTGGCTACACCTTC.